This T cell receptor beta chain was sequenced during a study of T-cell reconstitution after alpha-beta-depleted transplantation in children (dated by TCRdb to 2016 to 2017). About the study as a whole: Using TCR repertoire profiling, the study followed T-cell immune reconstitution in a quantitative way in children after TCRalphabeta/CD19-depleted allogeneic hematopoietic cell transplantation.

The receptor library was made with PCR. The reads were generated on an Illumina HiSeq 2500. To normalize quantification of the TCRbeta repertoire, the TCR libraries were built with molecular barcoding that relied on unique molecular identifiers. TCRdb passed the public sequencing reads through fastp at Q25 and MiXCR, retaining productive beta sequences. Every distinct CDR3 protein forms one entry, paired with its most common genes and DNA. This sample lists about a million distinct CDR3 sequences; roughly 29% were detected once. The ten largest clones represent about 28% of the sample. Here is what the overall study found, with its caveats: In some patients, the high TCRbeta diversity seen at day 60 was put down to recipient T cells and intrathymic progenitors that had survived conditioning. The apparently early recovery of alphabetaT-cell counts about two months after transplant reportedly depended on only several hundred rapidly expanded clones that came from non-depleted graft cells. Hyperexpanded clone frequencies declined over subsequent months; after one year, T-cell counts and TCRbeta diversity were mostly attributed to newly produced T cells.

This clonotype occurred a few times. Its antigen remains unidentified. Base qualities were left out, and no much larger clone turns up one base away. A distance of 16 bases separates the germline ends of V and J, which lose 6 bases and 9 bases respectively. The CDR3 contains 12 residues, cysteine and phenylalanine counted. Only the CDR3 region is kept as DNA, spanning 36 bases read in frame from base 1. For CDR1 and CDR2, the germline V gene (reference sequence) lists DFQATT and SNEGSKA. The intended sense of this specimen's treatment or condition label: allogeneic hematopoietic cell transplantation with graft depleted of TCRalphabeta T cells and CD19 B cells. The children who served as transplant recipients had been given grafts of TCRalphabeta/CD19-depleted allogeneic hematopoietic cells.

The chain joins TRBV20-1 to TRBJ2-3; no D gene can be assigned with confidence. The clonotype originates from a boy in the first two years of life who had a stem cell transplant for SCID, so the T cells may come from the graft donor. The sample consisted of PBMCs, mostly from graft donor cells, taken 360 days after TCRalphabeta/CD19-depleted stem cell transplant. The DNA is TGCAGTGCCCATCAGGCGTACCGGACGCAGTATTTT. Translated, it gives CSAHQAYRTQYF.